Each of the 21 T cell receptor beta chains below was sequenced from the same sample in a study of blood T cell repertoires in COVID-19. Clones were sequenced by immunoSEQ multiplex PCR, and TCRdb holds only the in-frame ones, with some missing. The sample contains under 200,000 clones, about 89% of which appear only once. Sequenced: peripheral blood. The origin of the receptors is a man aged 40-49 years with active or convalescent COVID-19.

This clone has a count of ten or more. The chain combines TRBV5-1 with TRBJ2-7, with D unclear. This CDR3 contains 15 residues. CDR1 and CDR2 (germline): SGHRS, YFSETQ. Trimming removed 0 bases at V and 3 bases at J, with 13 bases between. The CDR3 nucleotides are TGCGCCAGCAGCTTGGATCCAGGTTTCAACTACGAGCAGTACTTC. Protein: CASSLDPGFNYEQYF.

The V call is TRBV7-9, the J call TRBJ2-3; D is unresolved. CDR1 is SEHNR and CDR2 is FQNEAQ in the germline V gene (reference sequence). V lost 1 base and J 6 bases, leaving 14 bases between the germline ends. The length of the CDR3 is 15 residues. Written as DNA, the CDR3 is TGTGCCAGCAGCTTAGAGACTTCACACGGGGATACGCAGTATTTT. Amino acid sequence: CASSLETSHGDTQYF.

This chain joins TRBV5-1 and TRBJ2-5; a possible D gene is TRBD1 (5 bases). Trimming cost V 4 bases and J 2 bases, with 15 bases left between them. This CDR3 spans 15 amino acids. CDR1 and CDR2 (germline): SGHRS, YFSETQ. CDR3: CASSGALTRQETQYF. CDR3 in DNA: TGCGCCAGCAGCGGGGCACTAACTCGACAAGAGACCCAGTACTTC.

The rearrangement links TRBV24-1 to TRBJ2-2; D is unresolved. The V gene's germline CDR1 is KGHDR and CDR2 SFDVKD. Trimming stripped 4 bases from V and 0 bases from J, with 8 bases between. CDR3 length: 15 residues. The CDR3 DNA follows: TGTGCCACCAGTGAGGCGGATCCGAACACCGGGGAGCTGTTTTTT. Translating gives CATSEADPNTGELFF.

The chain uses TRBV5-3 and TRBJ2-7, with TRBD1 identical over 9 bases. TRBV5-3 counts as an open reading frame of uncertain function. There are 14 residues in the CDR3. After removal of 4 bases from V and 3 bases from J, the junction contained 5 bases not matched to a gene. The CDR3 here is CARSPGQGGYEQYF. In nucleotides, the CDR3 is TGTGCCAGAAGCCCGGGACAGGGTGGCTACGAGCAGTACTTC.

Written as DNA, the CDR3 is TGTGCCAGCAGCTTCTGGGGGGAGGACACTGAAGCTTTCTTT. This sequence encodes CASSFWGEDTEAFF. The chain joins TRBV7-8 to TRBJ1-1, with TRBD1 as a possible D gene (5 bases). The CDR3 spans 14 residues. V lost 3 bases and J 3 bases, leaving 11 bases between the germline ends. Germline-derived CDR1 and CDR2 are SGHVS and FQNEAQ.

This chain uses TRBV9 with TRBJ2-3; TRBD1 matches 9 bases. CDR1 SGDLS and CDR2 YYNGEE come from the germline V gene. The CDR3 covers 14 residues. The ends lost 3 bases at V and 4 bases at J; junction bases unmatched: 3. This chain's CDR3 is CASSARTGADTQYF. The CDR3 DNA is TGTGCCAGCAGCGCCCGGACAGGGGCAGATACGCAGTATTTT.

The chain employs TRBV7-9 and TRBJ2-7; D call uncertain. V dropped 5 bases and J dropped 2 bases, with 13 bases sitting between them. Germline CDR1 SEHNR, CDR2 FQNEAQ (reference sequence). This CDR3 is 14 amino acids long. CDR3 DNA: TGTGCCAGCAGCCCGACCCGGCAGGCCTACGAGCAGTACTTC. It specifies CASSPTRQAYEQYF.

DNA for the CDR3: TGTGCCAGCAGCTTAGGGGCTGGGTCAGGAAACTATGGCTACACCTTC. Translation gives CASSLGAGSGNYGYTF. The chain is built from TRBV7-2 and TRBJ1-2; D is unclear. The V and J ends lost 1 base and 2 bases respectively, with 14 bases between them. There are 16 residues in the CDR3. Germline V CDR1 and CDR2: SGHTA, FQGNSA.

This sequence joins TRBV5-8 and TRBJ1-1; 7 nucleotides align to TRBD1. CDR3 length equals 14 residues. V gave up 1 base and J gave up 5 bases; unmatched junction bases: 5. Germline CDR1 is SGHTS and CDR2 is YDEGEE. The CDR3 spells CASSLRRGPTEAFF. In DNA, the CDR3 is TGTGCCAGCAGCTTGAGGAGGGGGCCGACTGAAGCTTTCTTT.

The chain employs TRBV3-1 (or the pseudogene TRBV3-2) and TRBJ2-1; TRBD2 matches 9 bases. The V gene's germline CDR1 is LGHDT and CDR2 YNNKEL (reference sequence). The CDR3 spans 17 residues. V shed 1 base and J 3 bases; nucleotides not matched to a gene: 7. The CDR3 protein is CASSQGRRGGGYNEQFF. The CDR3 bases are TGTGCCAGCAGCCAAGGTCGGCGGGGGGGCGGCTACAATGAGCAGTTCTTC.

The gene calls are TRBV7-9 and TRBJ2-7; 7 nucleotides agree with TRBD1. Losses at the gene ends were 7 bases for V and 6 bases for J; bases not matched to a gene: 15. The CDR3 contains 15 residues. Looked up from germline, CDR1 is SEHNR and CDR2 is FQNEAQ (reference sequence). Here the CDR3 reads CASTRTGTAFPEQYF. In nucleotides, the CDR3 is TGTGCCAGCACGAGAACCGGGACAGCGTTTCCCGAGCAGTACTTC.

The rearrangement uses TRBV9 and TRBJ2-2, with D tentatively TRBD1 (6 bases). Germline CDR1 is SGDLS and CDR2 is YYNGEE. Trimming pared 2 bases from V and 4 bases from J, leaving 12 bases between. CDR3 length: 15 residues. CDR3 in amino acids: CASSVGQGSTGELFF. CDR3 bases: TGTGCCAGCAGCGTCGGGCAGGGGAGCACCGGGGAGCTGTTTTTT.

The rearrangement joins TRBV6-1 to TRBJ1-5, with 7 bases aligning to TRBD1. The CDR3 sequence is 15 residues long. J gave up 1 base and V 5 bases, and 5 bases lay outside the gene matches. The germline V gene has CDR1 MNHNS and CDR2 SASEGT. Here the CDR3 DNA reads TGTGCCAGCAGTCAGGGACAGAGGAGCAATCAGCCCCAGCATTTT. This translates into CASSQGQRSNQPQHF.

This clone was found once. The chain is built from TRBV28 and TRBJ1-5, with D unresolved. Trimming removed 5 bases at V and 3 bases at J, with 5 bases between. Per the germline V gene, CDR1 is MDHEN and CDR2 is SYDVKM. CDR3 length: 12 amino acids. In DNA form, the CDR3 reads TGTGCCAGCAGTCCTCTCAATCAGCCCCAGCATTTT. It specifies CASSPLNQPQHF.

CDR3 sequence (DNA): TGTGCCAGCAGCTTCGGCGGGACAGGGAACACCGGGGAGCTGTTTTTT. Translating it yields CASSFGGTGNTGELFF. The genes are TRBV7-2 and TRBJ2-2; 8 positions match TRBD1. CDR1 and CDR2 (germline): SGHTA, FQGNSA. V was pared by 3 bases and J by 1 base, with 4 bases of the junction left unmatched. This CDR3 has 16 residues.

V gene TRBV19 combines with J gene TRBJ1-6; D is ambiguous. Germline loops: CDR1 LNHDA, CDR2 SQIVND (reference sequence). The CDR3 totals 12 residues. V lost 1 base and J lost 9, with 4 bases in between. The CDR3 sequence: CASSIGSSPLHF. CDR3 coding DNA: TGTGCCAGTAGTATAGGTAGTTCACCCCTCCACTTT. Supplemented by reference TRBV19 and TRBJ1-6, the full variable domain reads DGGITQSPKYLFRKEGQNVTLSCEQNLNHDAMYWYRQDPGQGLRLIYYSQIVNDFQKGDIAEGYSVSREKKESFPLTVTSAQKNPTAFYLCASSIGSSPLHFGNGTRLTVT.

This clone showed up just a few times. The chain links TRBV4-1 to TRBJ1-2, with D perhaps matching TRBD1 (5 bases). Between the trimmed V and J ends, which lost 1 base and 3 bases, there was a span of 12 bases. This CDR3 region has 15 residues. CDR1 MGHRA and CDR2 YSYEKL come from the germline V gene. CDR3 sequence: CASSQVEGPYYGYTF. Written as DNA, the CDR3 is TGCGCCAGCAGCCAAGTGGAGGGGCCGTACTATGGCTACACCTTC.

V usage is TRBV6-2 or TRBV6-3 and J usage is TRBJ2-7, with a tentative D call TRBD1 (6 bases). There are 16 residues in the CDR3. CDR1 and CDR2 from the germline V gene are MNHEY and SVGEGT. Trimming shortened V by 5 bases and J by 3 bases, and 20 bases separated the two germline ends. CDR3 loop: CASSRHQTGRDYEQYF. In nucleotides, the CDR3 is TGTGCCAGCAGTCGGCACCAGACAGGACGGGACTACGAGCAGTACTTC.

The chain's CDR3 is CASSVATEGGGRLYNEQFF. CDR3 DNA sequence: TGTGCCAGCAGCGTAGCTACGGAGGGCGGGGGGCGCCTTTACAATGAGCAGTTCTTC. The genes are TRBV9 and TRBJ2-1; the match to TRBD2 covers 8 bases. J gave up 4 bases and V 0 bases, and 15 bases lay outside the gene matches. The length of the CDR3 is 19 residues. Germline assignment: CDR1 SGDLS and CDR2 YYNGEE. Variable domain in full (rest from reference TRBV9 and TRBJ2-1): DSGVTQTPKHLITATGQRVTLRCSPRSGDLSVYWYQQSLDQGLQFLIQYYNGEERAKGNILERFSAQQFPDLHSELNLSSLELGDSALYFCASSVATEGGGRLYNEQFFGPGTRLTVL.

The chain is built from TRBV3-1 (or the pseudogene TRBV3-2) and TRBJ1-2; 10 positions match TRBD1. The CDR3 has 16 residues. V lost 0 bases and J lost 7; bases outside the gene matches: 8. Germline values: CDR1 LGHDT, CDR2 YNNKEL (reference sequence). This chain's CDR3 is CASSQEGTGVFSGYTF. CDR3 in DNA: TGTGCCAGCAGCCAAGAGGGGACAGGGGTATTTTCTGGCTACACCTTC.